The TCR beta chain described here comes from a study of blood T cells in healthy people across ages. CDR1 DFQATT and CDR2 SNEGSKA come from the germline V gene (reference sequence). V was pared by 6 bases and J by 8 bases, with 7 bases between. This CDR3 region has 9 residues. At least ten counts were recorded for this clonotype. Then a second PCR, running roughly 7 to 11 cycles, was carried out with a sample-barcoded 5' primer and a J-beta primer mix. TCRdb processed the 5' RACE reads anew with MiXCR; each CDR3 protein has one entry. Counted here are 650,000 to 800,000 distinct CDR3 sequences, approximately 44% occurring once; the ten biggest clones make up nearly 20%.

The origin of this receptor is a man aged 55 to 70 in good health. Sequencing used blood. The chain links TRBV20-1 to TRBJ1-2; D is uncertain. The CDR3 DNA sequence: TGCAGTGCCCAAGGGGGCTACACCTTC. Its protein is CSAQGGYTF.